These 32 T cell receptor beta chains originate from one sample sequenced in a study of blood T cells in healthy people across ages. Using a J-beta primer mix together with a sample-barcoded 5' primer, a second PCR was run for roughly 6 to 12 cycles. Each CDR3 protein is one row after TCRdb ran MiXCR on the 5' RACE reads. The sample has about 830,000 distinct CDR3 sequences, roughly 64% seen once. The material sequenced was blood. The receptor set was obtained from a man aged 25-45 years in good health.

The chain has TRBV5-1 and TRBJ2-1; perhaps TRBD2 as D (6 bases). Trimming stripped 1 base from V and 9 bases from J, with 8 bases between. This CDR3 has 12 residues. Germline loops: CDR1 SGHRS, CDR2 YFSETQ. In DNA form, the CDR3 reads TGCGCCAGCAGCTTGCGGGGGAGTGAGCAGTTCTTC. It is translated as CASSLRGSEQFF.

This clonotype was seen only a few times. The chain employs TRBV7-9 and TRBJ1-1; D unresolved. V was pared by 5 bases and J by 0 bases, with 7 bases between. The CDR3 contains 13 residues. CDR1 and CDR2 from the germline V gene are SEHNR and FQNEAQ (reference sequence). The CDR3 sequence is CASSHPVNTEAFF. CDR3 coding DNA: TGTGCCAGCAGCCATCCGGTGAACACTGAAGCTTTCTTT.

This clonotype was counted only a few times. This chain connects TRBV4-2 to TRBJ2-3; D is perhaps TRBD1 or TRBD2 (5 bases each). CDR3 length: 14 amino acids. The germline gives CDR1 LGHNA, CDR2 YNFKEQ. Trimming pared 6 bases from V and 3 bases from J, leaving 13 bases between. CDR3 region: CASRRDVGTDTQYF. The CDR3 coding sequence is TGTGCCAGCAGAAGGGACGTGGGGACAGATACGCAGTATTTT.

CDR3 amino acids: CASSVNGHQETQYF. DNA for the CDR3: TGTGCCAGCAGTGTGAACGGTCACCAAGAGACCCAGTACTTC. The rearrangement joins TRBV6-1 to TRBJ2-5, with D unresolved. Trimming cost V 4 bases and J 0 bases, with 9 bases left between them. Germline V CDR1 and CDR2: MNHNS, SASEGT. The CDR3 has 14 amino acids.

This chain uses TRBV20-1 with TRBJ2-5; perhaps TRBD2 as D (6 bases). The better agreement between TRBJ2-7 and the DNA end casts doubt on the J call. Germline CDR1 is DFQATT and CDR2 is SNEGSKA (reference sequence). CDR3 length: 14 residues. This CDR3 is CSGEGRDPYYEQYF. The CDR3 DNA is TGCAGTGGGGAAGGGCGGGACCCTTACTACGAGCAGTACTTC.

This clonotype was counted between two and nine times. The chain recombines TRBV20-1 with TRBJ2-5; TRBD1 is a possible D gene (6 bases). CDR1 and CDR2 (germline): DFQATT, SNEGSKA (reference sequence). Between the trimmed V and J ends, which lost 6 bases and 1 base, there was a span of 9 bases. There are 12 residues in the CDR3. The CDR3 region has the DNA TGCAGTGCCCCGACAGGCCAAGAGACCCAGTACTTC. It specifies CSAPTGQETQYF.

As regards this clonotype: One end of the junction is discordant with germline, which a read error may explain. This chain uses TRBV5-1 with TRBJ2-7; D uncertain. Gene TRBJ2-5 matches the end of the DNA better, so the J call may be wrong. This CDR3 is 11 amino acids long. Germline V gene lookup returns CDR1 SGHRS and CDR2 YFSETQ. This chain's CDR3 is CANSLGETQYF. The DNA for the CDR3 is TGCGCCAACAGCTTGGGTGAGACCCAGTACTTC.

The gene calls are TRBV7-9 and TRBJ2-1; 7 nucleotides agree with TRBD1. CDR1 is SEHNR, CDR2 FQNEAQ, per germline (reference sequence). This CDR3 is built from 15 residues. With V trimmed by 0 bases and J by 5 bases, 4 bases remained unmatched. The CDR3 coding sequence is TGTGCCAGCAGCTTAGCAGGGGGCACTCACAATGAGCAGTTCTTC. It is translated as CASSLAGGTHNEQFF. Full variable domain (remainder filled in from reference TRBV7-9 and TRBJ2-1): DTGVSQNPRHKITKRGQNVTFRCDPISEHNRLYWYRQTLGQGPEFLTYFQNEAQLEKSRLLSDRFSAERPKGSFSTLEIQRTEQGDSAMYLCASSLAGGTHNEQFFGPGTRLTVL.

The chain employs TRBV6-2 or TRBV6-3 and TRBJ2-2; 8 bases are a match to TRBD2. V dropped 4 bases and J dropped 8; count of bases not matched to a gene: 3. Germline CDR1 is MNHEY and CDR2 is SVGEGT. This CDR3 contains 13 residues. CDR3 coding DNA: TGTGCCAGCAGTTGGAGCGGGAGAGGGGAGCTGTTTTTT. This sequence encodes CASSWSGRGELFF.

This rearrangement joins TRBV5-5 to TRBJ1-4; D is possibly TRBD1 (5 bases). This CDR3 region has 15 residues. Germline assignment: CDR1 SGHKS and CDR2 YYEKEE (reference sequence). Trimming removed 3 bases from V and 5 bases from J, with 14 bases in between. The chain's CDR3 is CASSSRQTSNEKLFF. For the CDR3, the DNA is TGTGCCAGCAGCTCAAGACAGACCTCAAATGAAAAACTGTTTTTT.

This clonotype occurred once. V gene TRBV6-2 or TRBV6-3 combines with J gene TRBJ2-5; no clear D. CDR3 length: 12 residues. Germline CDR1 reads MNHEY; CDR2 reads SVGEGT. Between the trimmed V and J ends, which lost 6 bases and 5 bases, there was a span of 10 bases. The CDR3 nucleotides are TGTGCCAGCAGCTTCGATTCGGAGACCCAGTACTTC. This sequence encodes CASSFDSETQYF.

The chain recombines TRBV21-1 with TRBJ1-6. TRBV21-1 is classified as a pseudogene. The length of the CDR3 is 16 residues. The CDR3 sequence: CASSKWASPSYSPLHF. Written as DNA, the CDR3 is TGTGCCAGCAGCAAATGGGCATCTCCATCTTATTCACCCCTCCACTTT.

The chain joins TRBV6-6 to TRBJ2-3, with TRBD1 matching over 8 bases. The CDR3 is 14 amino acids. Trimming at V came to 7 bases and at J to 0 bases, leaving 3 bases not matched to a gene. Germline CDR1 is MNHNY and CDR2 is SVGAGI (reference sequence). Here the CDR3 reads CASNDRGSTDTQYF. CDR3 DNA: TGTGCCAGCAACGACAGGGGTAGCACAGATACGCAGTATTTT.

V is TRBV25-1 and J is TRBJ1-6; a possible D gene is TRBD1 (6 bases). Deletions cut 6 bases from V and 5 bases from J, with 14 bases between. CDR3 length equals 15 residues. Germline V CDR1 and CDR2: MGHDK, SYGVNS. CDR3 nucleotide sequence: TGTGCCAGCAGCCAGCCGGACAGCCATAATTCACCCCTCCACTTT. Translation: CASSQPDSHNSPLHF.

This clonotype was detected only a few times. This chain uses TRBV7-2 with TRBJ2-7; D gene unclear. Trimming cost V 1 base and J 1 base, with 11 bases left between them. Germline lookup yields CDR1 SGHTA and CDR2 FQGNSA. The CDR3 extends over 15 amino acids. Here the CDR3 reads CASSLEGSLSYEQYF. Written as DNA, the CDR3 is TGTGCCAGCAGCTTAGAAGGATCCTTGTCCTACGAGCAGTACTTC. Combining the CDR3 with reference TRBV7-2 and TRBJ2-7 gives the whole variable domain GAGVSQSPSNKVTEKGKDVELRCDPISGHTALYWYRQSLGQGLEFLIYFQGNSAPDKSGLPSDRFSAERTGGSVSTLTIQRTQQEDSAVYLCASSLEGSLSYEQYFGPGTRLTVT.

This clonotype was seen a few times. The chain combines TRBV20-1 with TRBJ2-1; D is unresolved. The CDR3 totals 13 residues. The ends were cut back, 4 bases at V and 5 bases at J, with 12 bases in the middle. CDR1 and CDR2 (germline): DFQATT, SNEGSKA (reference sequence). CDR3: CSATKPSNNEQFF. CDR3 nucleotides: TGCAGTGCTACCAAGCCCTCTAACAATGAGCAGTTCTTC.

J is TRBJ1-6 and V is TRBV11-2; D is uncertain. Germline CDR1 and CDR2: SGHAT and FQNNGV. The ends were cut back, 4 bases at V and 8 bases at J, with 15 bases in the middle. This CDR3 has 15 amino acids. For the CDR3, the DNA is TGTGCCAGCAGCTGGAGTCGAGGGAGTGATTCACCCCTCCACTTT. Protein: CASSWSRGSDSPLHF. The whole variable domain, filled in from reference TRBV11-2 and TRBJ1-6, reads EAGVAQSPRYKIIEKRQSVAFWCNPISGHATLYWYQQILGQGPKLLIQFQNNGVVDDSQLPKDRFSAERLKGVDSTLKIQPAKLEDSAVYLCASSWSRGSDSPLHFGNGTRLTVT.

This clonotype was seen more than once but under ten times. The V gene is TRBV20-1, the J gene TRBJ1-1; no clear D gene. This CDR3 is 12 amino acids long. Germline-derived CDR1 and CDR2 are DFQATT and SNEGSKA (reference sequence). DNA of the CDR3: TGCAGCGTCGTGGACCCGAACACTGAAGCTTTCTTT. It translates to CSVVDPNTEAFF.

This clonotype came up many times. The chain combines TRBV20-1 with TRBJ2-7, with no clear D. The CDR3 contains 12 residues. Germline CDR1 and CDR2: DFQATT and SNEGSKA (reference sequence). Trimming cost V 6 bases and J 3 bases, with 12 bases left between them. The CDR3 here is CSASKTFYEQYF. The CDR3 DNA sequence: TGCAGTGCATCCAAGACATTCTACGAGCAGTACTTC.

The chain combines TRBV2 with TRBJ2-7; 14 nucleotides match TRBD2. J gave up 5 bases and V 6 bases, and 9 bases lay outside the gene matches. The germline V gene has CDR1 SNHLY and CDR2 FYNNEI. This CDR3 has 16 amino acids. Here the CDR3 DNA reads TGTGCCAGCAGACTCAGACTAGCGGGAGGGCCTGACGAGCAGTACTTC. It is translated as CASRLRLAGGPDEQYF.

This clonotype showed up just a few times. The chain has TRBV20-1 and TRBJ1-2; D may be TRBD1 (6 bases). Germline CDR1 DFQATT, CDR2 SNEGSKA (reference sequence). CDR3 length: 14 residues. V lost 3 bases, J lost 4 bases, and 15 bases lay in between. The CDR3 is CSARNWGTIYGYTF. For the CDR3, the DNA is TGCAGTGCTAGGAACTGGGGGACAATCTATGGCTACACCTTC.

J is TRBJ2-5 and V is TRBV7-6, with TRBD2 as a possible D gene (5 bases). V was clipped by 3 bases and J by 5 bases, with 13 bases between them. Germline CDR1 and CDR2: SGHVS and FNYEAQ. The CDR3 has 14 residues. The CDR3 DNA follows: TGTGCCAGCAGCTTTCTAGGGAGCGCGGAGACCCAGTACTTC. Protein product: CASSFLGSAETQYF.

The chain combines TRBV7-2 with TRBJ2-1; D not resolved. This CDR3 has 15 residues. V gave up 2 bases and J gave up 10 bases, with 18 bases separating them. Germline CDR1 and CDR2: SGHTA and FQGNSA. Written as DNA, the CDR3 is TGTACCAGCAGCTTAATCGCCCCCCACCCCCACGAGCAGTTCTTC. This gives the protein CTSSLIAPHPHEQFF.

The chain carries TRBV7-2 and TRBJ2-5, with D possibly being TRBD2 (6 bases). The CDR3 consists of 18 residues. V gave up 1 base and J gave up 5 bases, with 23 bases separating them. Germline V gene lookup returns CDR1 SGHTA and CDR2 FQGNSA. CDR3 protein: CASSLVSLRGLTGETQYF. The CDR3 region has the DNA TGTGCCAGCAGCTTAGTCAGTCTGCGGGGCCTAACCGGGGAGACCCAGTACTTC.

The CDR3 DNA reads TGCGCCAGCAGCCACACTCTAGCGGGAGATACCTATACGCAGTATTTT. Protein: CASSHTLAGDTYTQYF. The chain links TRBV4-3 to TRBJ2-3, with 10 bases lining up with TRBD2. The germline V gene encodes CDR1 LGHNA and CDR2 YSLEER. The CDR3 consists of 16 residues. V lost 3 bases to trimming and J lost 7 bases; unmatched junction nucleotides: 10.

The rearrangement uses TRBV6-2 or TRBV6-3 and TRBJ1-2, with D perhaps TRBD1 (5 bases). V gave up 1 base and J gave up 7 bases, with 7 bases separating them. The CDR3 totals 12 residues. Looked up from germline, CDR1 is MNHEY and CDR2 is SVGEGT. The CDR3 DNA reads as TGTGCCAGCAGTTACTGGGGCTGTGGCTACACCTTC. This gives the protein CASSYWGCGYTF.

The chain has TRBV5-5 and TRBJ2-4; 9 positions match TRBD2. The J call may be faulty, since TRBJ2-5 better matches the DNA end. The CDR3 runs 16 residues. Per the germline V gene, CDR1 is SGHKS and CDR2 is YYEKEE (reference sequence). The DNA of the CDR3 is TGTGCCAGCAGCTTGGGAGCGGGAGGACCGCAAGAGACCCAGTACTTC. Protein: CASSLGAGGPQETQYF.

The genes are TRBV28 and TRBJ1-4; possibly TRBD1 for D (6 bases). The CDR3 is 12 residues long. From germline, CDR1 is MDHEN and CDR2 SYDVKM. The V gene lost 5 bases and the J gene lost 8 bases, with 9 bases spanning the gap. DNA for the CDR3: TGTGCCAGCAGTACAGGGAACGAAAAACTGTTTTTT. It encodes CASSTGNEKLFF.

The chain is built from TRBV12-3 or TRBV12-4 and TRBJ2-7; TRBD1 aligns across 8 bases. The CDR3 covers 20 residues. After removal of 5 bases from V and 7 bases from J, the junction contained 28 bases not matched to a gene. This CDR3 is CASSPRRGGQDSTRRGEQYF. As DNA, the CDR3 is TGTGCCAGCAGTCCTCGGAGAGGGGGACAGGACTCAACCCGTCGGGGGGAGCAGTACTTC.

The chain links TRBV20-1 to TRBJ1-2; no clear D gene. Per the germline V gene, CDR1 is DFQATT and CDR2 is SNEGSKA (reference sequence). The V and J ends lost 3 bases and 0 bases respectively, with 5 bases between them. The CDR3 has 12 amino acids. The CDR3 region has the DNA TGCAGTGCTAGTACTACTAACTATGGCTACACCTTC. Protein product: CSASTTNYGYTF.

The chain is built from TRBV27 and TRBJ1-6; possible D gene TRBD1, 5 bases. CDR3 length: 12 residues. The V gene lost 11 bases and the J gene lost 7 bases, with 12 bases spanning the gap. Germline CDR1 is MNHEY and CDR2 is SMNVEV (reference sequence). The CDR3 protein is CAAKRGNSPLHF. Here the CDR3 DNA reads TGTGCCGCCAAGCGGGGGAATTCACCCCTCCACTTT.

This clonotype was observed a handful of times. CDR3 protein: CASRGGYQETQYF. CDR3 bases: TGTGCCAGCCGGGGCGGGTACCAAGAGACCCAGTACTTC. This sequence joins TRBV28 and TRBJ2-4; D tentatively reads TRBD1 or TRBD2 (5 bases each). Gene TRBJ2-5 matches the end of the DNA better, so the J call may be wrong. The CDR3 length is 13 residues. Germline CDR1 reads MDHEN; CDR2 reads SYDVKM.